These 8 T cell receptor beta chains came from one sample sequenced in a study of breast tumors, draining lymph nodes, adjacent tissues. TCRdb fed the multiplex PCR reads into MiXCR, producing one record per CDR3 protein. The sample records 130,000 or so distinct CDR3 sequences, around 22% being singletons. Samples came from axillary lymph nodes draining the breast cancer. Source material: axillary lymph node tissue. Every receptor here comes from a female donor with breast cancer. Some clones in this sample may be carry-over from other donors' samples.

Comments on this clonotype: One base away lies a much larger clone, so this may be a sequencing read error. The V call is TRBV27, the J call TRBJ1-4; D perhaps matches TRBD1 (5 bases). The length of the CDR3 is 15 residues. Germline lookup yields CDR1 MNHEY and CDR2 SMNVEV (reference sequence). V was cut by 2 bases and J by 6 bases, with 13 bases left in between. The CDR3 here is CASSLARDGDEKLFF. The CDR3 region has the DNA TGTGCCAGCAGTTTAGCACGGGACGGAGATGAAAAACTGTTTTTT.

At least ten counts were recorded for this clonotype. The chain is built from TRBV27 and TRBJ2-5, with no clear D. Germline V gene data show CDR1 as MNHEY and CDR2 as SMNVEV (reference sequence). Trimming took off 0 bases at V and 5 bases at J, with 13 bases between the two ends. There are 15 residues in the CDR3. The CDR3 loop is CASSLSDKGRETQYF. CDR3 in DNA: TGTGCCAGCAGTTTATCGGATAAGGGCCGGGAGACCCAGTACTTC.

Many counts were recorded for this clonotype. The V call is TRBV10-1, the J call TRBJ1-2; TRBD1 is a possible D gene (6 bases). Germline CDR1 and CDR2: WNHNN and SYGVQD (reference sequence). The CDR3 length is 14 residues. The CDR3 nucleotides read TGCGAGGGATGGGGGCCCCGCGCTAACTATGGCTACACCTTC. Its protein product is CEGWGPRANYGYTF.

At least ten counts were recorded for this clonotype. Here the CDR3 DNA reads TGTGCCAGCTCACCCTCAGGACAGATCAATCAGCCCCAGCATTTT. Translation gives CASSPSGQINQPQHF. The V and J genes are TRBV18 and TRBJ1-5, with a weak D call TRBD1 (6 bases). V was shortened by 3 bases and J by 3 bases, with 12 bases between the two germline ends. The CDR3 contains 15 residues. Looked up from germline, CDR1 is KGHSH and CDR2 is LQKENI. The full variable domain, with the rest looked up from reference TRBV18 and TRBJ1-5, is NAGVMQNPRHLVRRRGQEARLRCSPMKGHSHVYWYRQLPEEGLKFMVYLQKENIIDESGMPKERFSAEFPKEGPSILRIQQVVRGDSAAYFCASSPSGQINQPQHFGDGTRLSIL.

A word on this clonotype: One base away lies a much larger clone, so this may be a sequencing read error. This chain joins TRBV5-6 and TRBJ1-2; D may be TRBD1 (6 bases). The germline V gene has CDR1 SGHDT and CDR2 YYEEEE. CDR3 length equals 14 residues. The CDR3 region has the DNA TGTGCCAGCAGCTTCCTAGGACAGAACTATGGCCACACCTTC. Translation gives CASSFLGQNYGHTF.

Points on this clonotype: A read error may produce the germline difference seen at one junction end. The rearrangement uses TRBV13 and TRBJ2-6; possibly TRBD2 for D (5 bases). The CDR3 length is 16 residues. Germline assignment: CDR1 PRHDT and CDR2 FYEKMQ (reference sequence). The CDR3 loop reads CANSSGRDSGANVLTF. CDR3 DNA sequence: TGTGCCAACAGCTCAGGACGGGACTCTGGGGCCAACGTCCTGACTTTC.

The chain couples TRBV18 to TRBJ1-4; tentative D call: TRBD1 (5 bases). Germline lookup yields CDR1 KGHSH and CDR2 LQKENI. CDR3 length equals 18 residues. The V end was cut by 3 bases, the J end by 7 bases, with 24 bases between. The CDR3 is CASSPGWEFGGSREKLFF. Written as DNA, the CDR3 is TGTGCCAGCTCACCGGGTTGGGAATTTGGGGGAAGCCGTGAAAAACTGTTTTTT.

Remarks on this clonotype: It may be a read error: a sequence one base away is much more abundant. The CDR3 coding sequence is TGTGCCTGGAGTACCGGGGATAAGGCGCAGTATTTT. This translates into CAWSTGDKAQYF. J is TRBJ2-3 and V is TRBV30, with D possibly matching TRBD2 (5 bases). Germline values: CDR1 GTSNPN, CDR2 SVGIG (reference sequence). There are 12 residues in the CDR3. V gave up 2 bases and J gave up 10 bases, with 13 bases separating them.